Below are 32 T cell receptor beta chains sequenced from a single sample in a study of T cell repertoires in cytomegalovirus infection (dated by TCRdb to the late 2010s). Sequencing was carried out with an Illumina HiSeq 1500. TCRdb's own reprocessing of the public reads used fastp at Q25 and MiXCR and kept productive beta chains. Rows merge per CDR3 protein into single entries with the most common DNA and genes. This sample holds hundreds of thousands of distinct CDR3 sequences; roughly a quarter were observed only once. Of the sample, less than 10% falls within the top ten clones. The sequenced sample was CD8+ T cells from PBMCs. The receptors shown here come from a human donor in good health (CMV status not recorded). Some clones in this sample may be carry-over from other donors' samples.

This clonotype showed up just a few times. This sequence joins TRBV9 and TRBJ1-5, with D possibly matching TRBD1 (5 bases). V dropped 0 bases and J dropped 4 bases, with 11 bases sitting between them. The CDR3 has 15 residues. Germline values: CDR1 SGDLS, CDR2 YYNGEE. The DNA for the CDR3 is TGTGCCAGCAGCGTAGGAGGGGCTACAAATCAGCCCCAGCATTTT. It encodes CASSVGGATNQPQHF.

This chain links TRBV7-9 with TRBJ2-7; D is unclear. Looked up from germline, CDR1 is SEHNR and CDR2 is FQNEAQ (reference sequence). Trimming removed 5 bases from V and 3 bases from J, with 14 bases in between. This CDR3 has 14 amino acids. The CDR3 spells CASSEQRLIYEQYF. The CDR3 DNA reads TGTGCCAGCAGCGAACAGAGGCTAATCTACGAGCAGTACTTC.

This clonotype was detected only a few times. The chain carries TRBV5-4 and TRBJ1-1; 10 bases line up with TRBD1. The trim removed 5 bases at V and 6 bases at J, leaving 13 bases unmatched. The CDR3 sequence is 16 residues long. The germline gives CDR1 SGHNT, CDR2 YYREEE (reference sequence). In DNA, the CDR3 is TGTGCCAGCAGACGAAGGGACAGGGGACTAGGGCCTGAAGCTTTCTTT. Its protein is CASRRRDRGLGPEAFF. Full variable domain (rest looked up from reference TRBV5-4 and TRBJ1-1): ETGVTQSPTHLIKTRGQQVTLRCSSQSGHNTVSWYQQALGQGPQFIFQYYREEENGRGNFPPRFSGLQFPNYSSELNVNALELDDSALYLCASRRRDRGLGPEAFFGQGTRLTVV.

The chain recombines TRBV7-3 with TRBJ1-2, with a possible D match to TRBD1 (6 bases). The CDR3 is 14 residues long. The germline gives CDR1 SGHTA, CDR2 FQGTGA. The V gene lost 5 bases and the J gene lost 8 bases, with 18 bases spanning the gap. CDR3 sequence reads: CASSKQGKGGGYTF. CDR3 DNA sequence: TGTGCCAGCAGCAAGCAGGGGAAGGGAGGGGGCTACACCTTC.

Worth noting for this clonotype: A much more abundant neighbour one base away suggests this may be a read error. V usage is TRBV7-6 and J usage is TRBJ1-1; D uncertain. CDR3 length: 14 amino acids. CDR1 is SGHVS and CDR2 is FNYEAQ in the germline V gene. The germline V and J ends were trimmed by 2 bases and 3 bases, with 10 bases remaining between them. The CDR3, as DNA: TGTGCCAGCAGCTTACCCATAATGGACACTGAAGCTTTCTTT. This translates into CASSLPIMDTEAFF.

The chain links TRBV7-9 to TRBJ2-1; D uncertain. The germline V and J ends were trimmed by 8 bases and 10 bases, with 6 bases remaining between them. CDR1 is SEHNR, CDR2 FQNEAQ, per germline (reference sequence). The CDR3 is made up of 9 amino acids. As DNA, the CDR3 is TGTGCCAGCGGTAAAGAGCAGTTCTTC. This codes for CASGKEQFF.

V gene TRBV6-2 or TRBV6-3 combines with J gene TRBJ2-5, with D maybe TRBD1 (7 bases). Germline CDR1 MNHEY, CDR2 SVGEGT. The CDR3 is made up of 15 amino acids. V gave up 0 bases and J gave up 5 bases, with 13 bases separating them. For the CDR3, the DNA is TGTGCCAGCAGTTACTCGATGGCGGGACAGGAGACCCAGTACTTC. This encodes CASSYSMAGQETQYF.

This clonotype was seen many times. V is TRBV6-1 and J is TRBJ1-6; 10 nucleotides agree with TRBD1. The germline CDR1 and CDR2 sequences are MNHNS and SASEGT. V gave up 5 bases and J gave up 8 bases; unmatched junction bases: 6. This CDR3 is built from 15 residues. The CDR3 DNA sequence: TGTGCCAGCAGTTATAAGGGGACAGGGGATTCACCCCTCCACTTT. Translation: CASSYKGTGDSPLHF.

The rearrangement joins TRBV14 to TRBJ2-1, with TRBD1 matching over 8 bases. V was pared by 3 bases and J by 8 bases, with 6 bases of the junction left unmatched. Germline loops: CDR1 SGHDN, CDR2 FVKESK. CDR3 size: 14 residues. The CDR3 DNA is TGTGCCAGCAGCCATGGACAGGGACTGGATGAGCAGTTCTTC. This sequence encodes CASSHGQGLDEQFF. Drawing the rest from reference TRBV14 and TRBJ2-1, the complete variable domain is EAGVTQFPSHSVIEKGQTVTLRCDPISGHDNLYWYRRVMGKEIKFLLHFVKESKQDESGMPNNRFLAERTGGTYSTLKVQPAELEDSGVYFCASSHGQGLDEQFFGPGTRLTVL.

The V and J genes are TRBV9 and TRBJ2-1, with D unresolved. CDR1 and CDR2 from the germline V gene are SGDLS and YYNGEE. V was clipped by 2 bases and J by 9 bases, with 6 bases between them. This CDR3 comprises 11 residues. The chain's CDR3 is CASSVRTEQFF. The CDR3 DNA sequence: TGTGCCAGCAGCGTTAGAACTGAGCAGTTCTTC.

This clonotype was seen only a few times. The rearrangement links TRBV5-1 to TRBJ1-5; D is unresolved. V dropped 1 base and J dropped 2 bases, with 13 bases sitting between them. Germline V gene data show CDR1 as SGHRS and CDR2 as YFSETQ. The CDR3 is 16 residues long. The CDR3 DNA is TGCGCCAGCAGCTTGCGAGGGCCAGCGGGCAATCAGCCCCAGCATTTT. It translates to CASSLRGPAGNQPQHF.

V is TRBV6-1 and J is TRBJ2-1; possible D gene TRBD1, 6 bases. V was clipped by 5 bases and J by 0 bases, with 17 bases between them. CDR1 MNHNS and CDR2 SASEGT come from the germline V gene. CDR3 size: 17 residues. Here the CDR3 reads CASSPVEVDSSYNEQFF. For the CDR3, the DNA is TGTGCCAGCAGTCCGGTTGAAGTGGACAGCTCCTACAATGAGCAGTTCTTC.

The chain has TRBV6-2 or TRBV6-3 and TRBJ2-7, with 11 bases lining up with TRBD2. Germline assignment: CDR1 MNHEY and CDR2 SVGEGT. The CDR3 is made up of 15 amino acids. V was clipped by 5 bases and J by 4 bases; unmatched bases: 7. The CDR3 region has the DNA TGTGCCAGCAGTCCCGGAGGGACTAGCGGATACGAGCAGTACGTC. Translated: CASSPGGTSGYEQYV.

This chain connects TRBV5-1 to TRBJ2-1; tentatively, D is TRBD2 (5 bases). Trimming took off 7 bases at V and 3 bases at J, with 17 bases between the two ends. The CDR3 spans 15 residues. Germline V gene sequence: CDR1 SGHRS, CDR2 YFSETQ. The CDR3 nucleotides are TGCGCCAGCGCCTACAGCTCCGGGATCTACAATGAGCAGTTCTTC. Protein product: CASAYSSGIYNEQFF.

In its sample, this clonotype was seen a few times. The V gene is TRBV29-1, the J gene TRBJ1-3, with TRBD1 matching 7 bases. V dropped 5 bases and J dropped 3; count of bases not matched to a gene: 13. The germline V gene has CDR1 SQVTM and CDR2 ANQGSEA. The CDR3 runs 16 residues. CDR3 region: CSVLDRDPAYGNTIYF. CDR3 sequence (DNA): TGCAGCGTTCTTGACAGGGACCCTGCTTATGGAAACACCATATATTTT.

The genes are TRBV9 and TRBJ2-1; 11 nucleotides line up with TRBD2. CDR1 and CDR2 (germline): SGDLS, YYNGEE. The CDR3 has 16 amino acids. V lost 3 bases to trimming and J lost 8 bases; unmatched junction nucleotides: 10. Here the CDR3 DNA reads TGTGCCAGCAGCGAGGGTAGCGGGGGGGCCGTGGATGAGCAGTTCTTC. It encodes CASSEGSGGAVDEQFF.

The chain joins TRBV6-2 or TRBV6-3 to TRBJ2-7; a weak D match, TRBD2 (5 bases). From germline, CDR1 is MNHEY and CDR2 SVGEGT. The CDR3 has 15 amino acids. V lost 7 bases to trimming and J lost 2 bases, with 18 bases between them. CDR3 amino acids: CASKSRAGETYEQYV. The CDR3 DNA sequence: TGTGCCAGCAAATCCCGGGCGGGCGAGACCTACGAGCAGTACGTC.

On this clonotype itself: Likely a read error: the CDR3 ends without its conserved phenylalanine or tryptophan. The chain employs TRBV12-3 or TRBV12-4 and TRBJ2-5; tentative D call: TRBD2 (5 bases). V was cut by 6 bases and J by 2 bases, with 16 bases left in between. The CDR3 sequence is 15 residues long. The CDR3 is CASSLEGFQQETQYS. CDR3 nucleotides: TGTGCCAGCAGCCTCGAGGGATTTCAACAAGAGACCCAGTACTCC.

Notes on this clonotype: This may come from a read error, since a much larger clone is one base off. The CDR3 ends on some other residue instead of the conserved phenylalanine or tryptophan, so this is likely a read error. The chain employs TRBV28 and TRBJ2-7, with 7 bases identical to TRBD1. The CDR3 contains 16 residues. J was trimmed by 3 bases and V by 2 bases; bases with no gene match: 10. Germline values: CDR1 MDHEN, CDR2 SYDVKM. The DNA for the CDR3 is TGTGCCAGCAGTTTAACACCTTTCAGGGGGAACTACGAGCAGTACGAC. Residues: CASSLTPFRGNYEQYD.

This chain joins TRBV6-2 or TRBV6-3 and TRBJ2-1, with 9 nucleotides matching TRBD1. Germline loops: CDR1 MNHEY, CDR2 SVGEGT. The CDR3 has 14 amino acids. V was clipped by 8 bases and J by 8 bases; unmatched bases: 10. CDR3 protein: CASLGTGSVDEQFF. The CDR3 DNA reads TGTGCCAGCCTTGGGACAGGGTCGGTCGATGAGCAGTTCTTC.

V gene TRBV25-1 combines with J gene TRBJ2-1; the match to TRBD1 covers 10 bases. Germline lookup yields CDR1 MGHDK and CDR2 SYGVNS. The CDR3 contains 14 residues. V was clipped by 4 bases and J by 8 bases; unmatched bases: 5. CDR3 DNA: TGTGCCAGCAGTGTAAGGACAGGGGGGGATGAGCAGTTCTTC. Translating gives CASSVRTGGDEQFF. Full variable domain (outside the CDR3, taken from reference TRBV25-1 and TRBJ2-1): EADIYQTPRYLVIGTGKKITLECSQTMGHDKMYWYQQDPGMELHLIHYSYGVNSTEKGDLSSESTVSRIRTEHFPLTLESARPSHTSQYLCASSVRTGGDEQFFGPGTRLTVL.

The chain's CDR3 is CASSGYRARQFF. The CDR3 DNA is TGTGCCAGCAGTGGGTACAGGGCCCGGCAGTTCTTC. The rearrangement links TRBV28 to TRBJ2-1; a weak D match, TRBD1 (6 bases). The germline gives CDR1 MDHEN, CDR2 SYDVKM. The CDR3 has 12 amino acids. Trimming shortened V by 5 bases and J by 12 bases, and 14 bases separated the two germline ends.

On this clonotype itself: Mismatch with germline at one junction end may stem from a read error. For the CDR3, the DNA is TGCAGCGTTGAGGGGGGCATGAACACTGAAGCTTTGTTT. Encoded protein: CSVEGGMNTEALF. The rearrangement links TRBV29-1 to TRBJ1-1; a possible D gene is TRBD1 (6 bases). The CDR3 has 13 residues. CDR1 is SQVTM, CDR2 ANQGSEA, per germline.

J is TRBJ1-1 and V is TRBV29-1, with a weak D call TRBD1 (6 bases). Germline CDR1 reads SQVTM; CDR2 reads ANQGSEA. V dropped 0 bases and J dropped 8 bases, with 10 bases sitting between them. The CDR3 runs 12 residues. The CDR3 reads CSVEEGGLEAFF. DNA for the CDR3: TGCAGCGTTGAAGAAGGGGGTCTAGAAGCTTTCTTT.

The chain carries TRBV28 and TRBJ2-4; no definite D call. Trimming left V 5 bases short and J 0 bases short, with 11 bases between. This CDR3 region has 15 residues. CDR1 is MDHEN, CDR2 SYDVKM, per germline. CDR3 protein: CASSRYDLAKNIQYF. The CDR3 DNA is TGTGCCAGCAGTCGGTACGACCTAGCCAAAAACATTCAGTACTTC.

Note on this clonotype: A much larger clone lies a single base off, so this may be a read error. The V call is TRBV7-6, the J call TRBJ1-4; TRBD1 matches at 10 bases. The V segment lost 8 bases and the J segment 7 bases; nucleotides outside the gene matches: 10. CDR1 is SGHVS and CDR2 is FNYEAQ in the germline V gene. CDR3 length: 15 amino acids. As DNA, the CDR3 is TGTGCCAGCGGCCAAACCGGGACAGGGGCTGAAAAACTGTTTTTT. It specifies CASGQTGTGAEKLFF.

This clonotype appeared many times. The chain combines TRBV7-2 with TRBJ2-1, with D possibly TRBD2 on 5 matching bases. This CDR3 comprises 13 residues. V shed 5 bases and J shed 10 bases, with 15 bases lying between them. The germline V gene has CDR1 SGHTA and CDR2 FQGNSA. CDR3 bases: TGTGCCAGCAGCCCTACTAGTCGTTGGGAGCAGTTCTTC. As protein: CASSPTSRWEQFF. The entire variable domain, with the rest obtained from reference TRBV7-2 and TRBJ2-1, is as follows: GAGVSQSPSNKVTEKGKDVELRCDPISGHTALYWYRQSLGQGLEFLIYFQGNSAPDKSGLPSDRFSAERTGGSVSTLTIQRTQQEDSAVYLCASSPTSRWEQFFGPGTRLTVL.

This clonotype was picked up many times. The rearrangement uses TRBV7-9 and TRBJ2-5; D is uncertain. Trimming left V 6 bases short and J 5 bases short, with 10 bases between. From germline, CDR1 is SEHNR and CDR2 FQNEAQ (reference sequence). The CDR3 length is 12 residues. The CDR3 loop is CASSYGSETQYF. In DNA form, the CDR3 reads TGTGCCAGCAGTTACGGCAGTGAGACCCAGTACTTC.

V is TRBV6-4 and J is TRBJ2-3; 8 nucleotides align to TRBD2. V trimming: 8 bases; J trimming: 5 bases; junction bases outside the gene matches: 18. The germline gives CDR1 MRHNA, CDR2 SNTAGT. CDR3 length: 17 amino acids. CDR3 in DNA: TGTGCCAGCGGACCTAGGAGGAGCGGGGGCCGCCAAGATACGCAGTATTTT. Its protein product is CASGPRRSGGRQDTQYF.

This chain connects TRBV4-2 to TRBJ1-1; the D is unclear. CDR3 size: 14 residues. Germline loops: CDR1 LGHNA, CDR2 YNFKEQ. Trimming removed 4 bases from V and 8 bases from J, with 17 bases in between. Here the CDR3 DNA reads TGTGCCAGCAGCCCGCCAAAGGGCGTCCCCGAAGCTTTCTTT. Encoded protein: CASSPPKGVPEAFF.

The gene calls are TRBV15 and TRBJ2-1; 9 nucleotides match TRBD1. Germline V gene data show CDR1 as LNHNV and CDR2 as YYDKDF (reference sequence). Losses at the gene ends were 0 bases for V and 9 bases for J; bases not matched to a gene: 9. This CDR3 contains 16 residues. CDR3 in DNA: TGTGCCACCAGCAGAGATCAAGGGACAGGGTCAAGTGAGCAGTTCTTC. Translating gives CATSRDQGTGSSEQFF.

The chain has TRBV6-2 or TRBV6-3 and TRBJ2-1, with TRBD2 identical over 14 bases. Germline V lookup: CDR1 MNHEY, CDR2 SVGEGT. Unmatched junction bases numbered 8, after V lost 4 bases and J lost 9 bases. The length of the CDR3 is 16 residues. This CDR3 is CASSLTSGGENGEQFF. The DNA of the CDR3 is TGTGCCAGCAGTTTGACTAGCGGGGGGGAGAACGGTGAGCAGTTCTTC.